These T cell receptor beta chains were read from a single sample in a study of cytomegalovirus exposure and HLA in healthy donors. Method: immunoSEQ multiplex PCR; TCRdb's copy keeps in-frame clones and lacks some. Among under 130,000 clones listed, 83% were seen once. The material sequenced was PBMCs. These receptors all stem from a man between 18 and 35 years old in good health and CMV-seronegative. The CDR3 runs from the conserved cysteine through the conserved F or W. Each record gives: J gene, V gene, D gene, clone size, CDR3 protein, CDR3 DNA. The D gene is left open where the match is weak. Clone sizes are given selectively: once, few, many, or a class where the clone is expanded.

TRBJ2-5 TRBV7-8 . . CASSSRGQETQYF TGTGCCAGCAGCTCGAGGGGGCAAGAGACCCAGTACTTC
TRBJ1-2 TRBV6-5 . . CASSYSSVANYGYTF TGTGCCAGCAGTTACTCGAGTGTTGCTAACTATGGCTACACCTTC
TRBJ2-7 TRBV4-3 . . CASSQGVGLGDPYEQYF TGCGCCAGCAGCCAAGGAGTCGGTCTAGGTGATCCTTACGAGCAGTACTTC
TRBJ1-1 TRBV28 . . CASTLGQVHLNTEAFF TGTGCCAGCACTCTGGGGCAGGTCCACTTGAACACTGAAGCTTTCTTT
TRBJ1-1 TRBV5-8 . . CASRHTYFQGNTEAFF TGTGCCAGCAGACACACCTACTTTCAGGGAAACACTGAAGCTTTCTTT
TRBJ2-1 TRBV6-6 TRBD2 . CASSYVLAGKNEQFF TGTGCCAGCAGTTACGTTCTAGCGGGAAAGAATGAGCAGTTCTTC
TRBJ2-1 TRBV16 TRBD1 . CASSQGQGVTMEQFF TGTGCCAGCAGCCAGGGACAGGGTGTAACTATGGAGCAGTTCTTC
TRBJ2-7 TRBV4-2 TRBD1 . CASSVELTGYEQYF TGTGCCAGCAGCGTTGAGCTGACAGGGTACGAGCAGTACTTC
TRBJ2-5 TRBV9 TRBD1 . CASSAGTGNQETQYF TGTGCCAGCAGCGCCGGGACAGGCAACCAAGAGACCCAGTACTTC
TRBJ2-3 TRBV5-1 . . CASNPGGPDTQYF TGCGCCAGCAACCCGGGGGGCCCAGATACGCAGTATTTT
TRBJ2-1 TRBV10-2 TRBD2 . CASSEASGRAGNEQFF TGCGCCAGCAGTGAGGCCAGCGGGAGGGCCGGGAATGAGCAGTTCTTC
TRBJ1-5 TRBV2 TRBD1 . CASSGDRGSNQPQHF TGTGCCAGCAGCGGGGACAGGGGAAGCAATCAGCCCCAGCATTTT
TRBJ1-2 TRBV10-3 . . CAAGGNYGYTF TGTGCTGCGGGGGGTAACTATGGCTACACCTTC
TRBJ1-3 TRBV25-1 . . CASSVGGTPGNTIYF TGTGCCAGCAGTGTAGGGGGAACTCCCGGAAACACCATATATTTT
TRBJ1-1 TRBV7-2 . . CASSSTGNTEAFF TGTGCCAGCAGCTCCACAGGGAACACTGAAGCTTTCTTT
TRBJ2-1 TRBV5-1 . . CASSLSGARLYNEQFF TGCGCCAGCAGCTTGTCGGGAGCACGACTATACAATGAGCAGTTCTTC
TRBJ2-1 TRBV19 TRBD2 . CASSSGSFNGQFF TGTGCCAGTAGTAGCGGGAGCTTCAATGGGCAGTTCTTC
TRBJ2-2 TRBV7-3 . . CASSLAQGKTGELFF TGTGCCAGCAGCTTAGCGCAGGGTAAAACCGGGGAGCTGTTTTTT
TRBJ2-3 TRBV10-2 TRBD2 . CATGGLAEGADTQYF TGCGCCACCGGGGGACTAGCAGAGGGCGCAGATACGCAGTATTTT
TRBJ1-2 TRBV4-2 TRBD1 . CASSQSIRDSYGYTF TGTGCCAGCAGCCAATCAATCCGGGACAGCTATGGCTACACCTTC
TRBJ2-1 TRBV11-2 TRBD2 . CASSGGTSLYNEQFF TGTGCCAGCAGCGGAGGGACTAGCCTTTACAATGAGCAGTTCTTC
TRBJ2-3 TRBV28 . . CASIKTGGTDTQYF TGTGCCAGCATCAAGACAGGAGGCACAGATACGCAGTATTTT
TRBJ1-3 TRBV19 . . CASSDRISSGNTIYF TGTGCCAGTAGCGACAGAATCAGCTCTGGAAACACCATATATTTT
TRBJ1-2 TRBV6-6 . . CASSYGDTRNYGYTF TGTGCCAGCAGTTACGGGGACACACGTAACTATGGCTACACCTTC
TRBJ2-1 TRBV18 TRBD1 . CASSPPNRGEEQFF TGTGCCAGCTCACCACCAAACAGGGGGGAAGAGCAGTTCTTC
TRBJ2-7 TRBV19 TRBD1 . CASSIDLRDRGREQYF TGTGCCAGTAGTATAGATCTGCGTGACAGGGGGCGCGAGCAGTACTTC
TRBJ2-7 TRBV9 TRBD2 . CASSGGLAGVANEQYF TGTGCCAGCAGCGGGGGACTAGCGGGAGTCGCCAACGAGCAGTACTTC
TRBJ1-4 TRBV6-1 . . CASSEARRSNEKLFF TGTGCCAGCAGTGAAGCACGGCGGAGCAATGAAAAACTGTTTTTT
TRBJ2-5 TRBV7-9 TRBD2 . CASSQRAGGGETQYF TGTGCCAGCAGCCAAAGAGCGGGAGGCGGAGAGACCCAGTACTTC
TRBJ2-3 TRBV5-4 TRBD2 . CASSLEPAGGPTDTQYF TGTGCCAGCAGCTTGGAGCCAGCGGGAGGGCCTACAGATACGCAGTATTTT
TRBJ2-7 TRBV9 TRBD2 few CASTVGVGEGLEQYF TGTGCCAGCACCGTGGGGGTAGGGGAGGGACTCGAGCAGTACTTC
TRBJ2-2 TRBV28 TRBD2 . CASSRAGGRAGELFF TGTGCCAGCAGCCGCGCCGGGGGGAGGGCCGGGGAGCTGTTTTTT
TRBJ2-3 TRBV7-3 TRBD1 once CASSQGVRTDTQYF TGTGCCAGCAGCCAGGGGGTGAGGACAGATACGCAGTATTTT
TRBJ2-7 TRBV19 . . CASSPAGDSYEQYF TGTGCCAGTAGTCCGGCAGGCGACTCCTACGAGCAGTACTTC
TRBJ1-5 TRBV21-1 . once CASRDRRSTGNQPQHF TGTGCCAGCAGGGACAGGCGGTCAACCGGCAATCAGCCCCAGCATTTT
TRBJ1-2 TRBV5-4 . . CASSLARNLGHLSGYGYTF TGTGCCAGCAGCTTGGCCCGAAATCTGGGGCACCTCTCTGGCTATGGCTACACCTTC
TRBJ1-2 TRBV4-1 . once CASSQGSGGDGYTF TGCGCCAGCAGCCAAGGGTCGGGGGGCGATGGCTACACCTTC
TRBJ1-2 TRBV11-2 TRBD1 . CASSPTPGAGGHYGYTF TGTGCCAGCAGCCCCACCCCTGGGGCAGGGGGCCACTATGGCTACACCTTC
TRBJ2-7 TRBV2 . . CASILDEQYF TGTGCCAGCATCCTAGACGAGCAGTACTTC
TRBJ1-6 TRBV6-1 . . CASSDRAYNSPLHF TGTGCCAGCAGTGACCGGGCCTATAATTCACCCCTCCACTTT
TRBJ2-2 TRBV7-3 TRBD2 . CASSLGLAGTGELFF TGTGCCAGCAGCTTAGGTCTAGCGGGAACCGGGGAGCTGTTTTTT
TRBJ2-3 TRBV27 . . CASSPGLPTDTQYF TGTGCCAGCAGTCCTGGACTTCCCACAGATACGCAGTATTTT
TRBJ2-6 TRBV10-3 TRBD2 . CAIAELAGDGANVLTF TGTGCCATCGCTGAACTAGCGGGAGATGGGGCCAACGTCCTGACTTTC
TRBJ2-7 TRBV6-4 . . CASSSLGETGLIYEQYF TGTGCCAGCAGTTCTTTGGGGGAAACGGGACTCATCTACGAGCAGTACTTC
TRBJ2-7 TRBV5-4 TRBD2 . CASSLTSGSMYEQYF TGTGCCAGCAGCTTGACCAGCGGGAGTATGTACGAGCAGTACTTC
TRBJ2-1 TRBV28 TRBD2 . CASSPLAGFHNEQFF TGTGCCAGCAGCCCACTAGCGGGGTTCCACAATGAGCAGTTCTTC
TRBJ1-4 TRBV6-5 . . CASSYSSQGEKLFF TGTGCCAGCAGTTACTCGAGCCAGGGTGAAAAACTGTTTTTT
TRBJ2-5 TRBV27 . . CASTGVGETQYF TGTGCCAGCACAGGGGTCGGGGAGACCCAGTACTTC
TRBJ1-1 TRBV4-1 . . CASSQIGEMLSTEAFF TGCGCCAGCAGCCAAATAGGGGAAATGTTGTCCACTGAAGCTTTCTTT
TRBJ1-1 TRBV12-5 . . CASGLSSLNTEAFF TGTGCTAGTGGTTTGTCCTCCTTGAACACTGAAGCTTTCTTT
TRBJ2-4 TRBV30 TRBD2 . CAWSRTSGSLAKNIQYF TGTGCCTGGAGTAGGACTAGCGGGAGCCTAGCCAAAAACATTCAGTACTTC